Described below is a single TCR beta chain sequence and its context. Its cognate antigen is unknown. Assay: immunoSEQ multiplex PCR; the TCRdb copy retains only in-frame clones and omits some. The repertoire consists of some 2.4 million clones, with 80% to 95% occurring once and the leading ten covering roughly 0.36%. This record comes from a study of shared clonotypes between healthy human individuals. The germline V gene has CDR1 MDHEN and CDR2 SYDVKM. This CDR3 has 15 residues. The V gene lost 7 bases and the J gene lost 8 bases, with 21 bases spanning the gap. Whole-study findings and limits: Larger estimated richness was generally recorded for naive subsets relative to memory subsets.

This receptor was taken from a man between 18 and 29 years old in good health. Some clones in this sample may be carry-over from other donors' samples. The chain joins TRBV28 to TRBJ1-3; D may be TRBD1 (6 bases). The sample comprised naive CD4+ T cells from PBMCs. Noted subset: CD45RA+ positively selected. CDR3 in DNA: TGTGCCAGCAAAACAGGGAGCCAAGGGTTGGACACCATATATTTT. Translation gives CASKTGSQGLDTIYF.